Listed here are 11 T cell receptor delta chains from one sample, sequenced in a study of gamma-delta T cells after stem cell transplantation (TCRdb year 2016). The library relied on RT-PCR. TCRdb shows the sequencer as Illumina MiSeq. TCRdb called clones from the public reads with CATT, and repeated DNA sequences were later combined into one row. The sample contains approximately 3,200 delta-chain clones, approximately 5% of them found a single time. The ten largest clones add up to roughly 30% of the sample. Sample: gamma-delta T cells. Receptors were obtained from a human donor. It is not recorded whose cells these are; they may come from a transplant donor.

As concerns this clone: A far larger clone is off by one base, so a read error is likely. This CDR3 is also generated by other DNA sequences in the sample. The V and J genes are TRDV2 and TRDJ1; D perhaps matches TRDD3 (5 bases). Per the germline V gene, CDR1 is GEAIGNYY and CDR2 is EKD. CDR3 length equals 17 residues. The CDR3 spells CACDTVGVGLYTDKLIF. CDR3 in DNA: TGTGCCTGTGACACCGTTGGGGTCGGATTATACACCGACAAACTCATCTTT.

This clone has only a few counts. A far more abundant clone sits one base away, making this likely a read error. Because the CDR3's place on the DNA is in doubt, the DNA is left out and the CDR3 is given as listed by TCRdb. The chain uses TRDV2 and TRDJ1; whether TRDD3, the table's D call, matches the DNA was not checked. Germline-derived CDR1 and CDR2 are GEAIGNYY and EKD. From its first to its last residue, the CDR3 has 17 amino acids. The CDR3 reads CACDTVGTGTYTDKLIF.

In its sample, this clone was seen a few times. With only one base between it and a far larger clone, this is likely a read error. Other DNA sequences within the sample encode an identical CDR3. V is TRDV2 and J is TRDJ1; 8 nucleotides line up with TRDD3. Germline-derived CDR1 and CDR2 are GEAIGNYY and EKD. The length of the CDR3 is 16 residues. The CDR3 DNA sequence: TGTGCCTGTGACACAATGGCTGGGGGACCCACCGATAAACTGATCTTT. Translating gives CACDTMAGGPTDKLIF.

This clone is medium-sized by share. A read error likely explains this, since a far larger clone differs by one base. V is TRDV2 and J is TRDJ1; 11 nucleotides agree with TRDD3. V lost 1 base and J lost 0; bases outside the gene matches: 9. Per germline, CDR1 GEAIGNYY and CDR2 EKD. The CDR3 is 18 amino acids. This CDR3 is CACDTLIGGYENTDKLIF. CDR3 nucleotide sequence: TGTGCCTGTGACACGCTGATTGGGGGATACGAGAACACCGATAAACTCATCTTT.

The V gene is TRDV2, the J gene TRDJ1; TRDD3 matches at 10 bases. V lost 0 bases to trimming and J lost 2 bases; unmatched junction nucleotides: 5. This CDR3 has 16 amino acids. From germline, CDR1 is GEAIGNYY and CDR2 EKD. In nucleotides, the CDR3 is TGTGCCTGTGACACCGTTGTACTGGGGGATACCGATAAACTCATCTTT. This encodes CACDTVVLGDTDKLIF.

This clone was found a few times. The same CDR3 can be traced to other DNA sequences in this sample. The chain combines TRDV2 with TRDJ1, with 9 bases fitting TRDD3. CDR1 is GEAIGNYY, CDR2 EKD, per germline. This CDR3 is built from 18 residues. J gave up 1 base and V 1 base, and 12 bases lay outside the gene matches. This chain's CDR3 is CACDTVEVLGDSTDKLIF. The CDR3 bases are TGTGCCTGTGACACGGTTGAGGTCCTGGGGGATTCCACCGATAAACTCATCTTT.

The table lists this clone with a few counts. With a much larger clone just one base away, this may be a read error. The chain uses TRDV2 and TRDJ1, with D uncertain. Germline-derived CDR1 and CDR2 are GEAIGNYY and EKD. Between the trimmed V and J ends, which lost 6 bases and 0 bases, there was a span of 16 bases. This CDR3 has 15 residues. CDR3 bases: TGTGCCTGTTTCGGGGTACACGAGTACACCGATAAACTCATCTTT. Its protein is CACFGVHEYTDKLIF.

In its sample, this clone ranks as medium-sized. Other DNA sequences from this sample encode an identical CDR3 as well. The chain links TRDV2 to TRDJ1; TRDD3 agrees at 13 bases. V was pared by 2 bases and J by 4 bases, with 21 bases of the junction left unmatched. CDR3 length: 21 amino acids. Germline CDR1 GEAIGNYY, CDR2 EKD. CDR3: CACDMILGDTGPQPGNDKLIF. The CDR3 nucleotides are TGTGCCTGTGACATGATACTGGGGGATACGGGTCCACAACCAGGGAACGATAAACTCATCTTT.

Of note for this clone: TCRdb shows a much larger clone's protein in place of this DNA's translation, and the two differ at residue 7, likely through a read error; the protein shown is translated from the DNA. CDR3 nucleotide sequence: TGTGCCTGTGACACCTTAAGCCTGGGGGATACGCAAACCGATAAACTCATCTTT. As protein: CACDTLSLGDTQTDKLIF. J is TRDJ1 and V is TRDV2; 12 nucleotides agree with TRDD3. The CDR3 runs to 18 residues. The V gene's germline CDR1 is GEAIGNYY and CDR2 EKD. Unmatched junction bases numbered 9, after V lost 0 bases and J lost 2 bases.

This clone is medium-sized (0.01 to 0.1%) by share. This sample also contains other DNA sequences that code for the same CDR3. This chain joins TRDV2 and TRDJ1; a possible D gene is TRDD3 (5 bases). The CDR3 is made up of 15 amino acids. V lost 3 bases and J lost 0, with 13 bases in between. From germline, CDR1 is GEAIGNYY and CDR2 EKD. CDR3 nucleotide sequence: TGTGCCTGTGACCCCGTGGGGTACAACACCGATAAACTCATCTTT. Residues: CACDPVGYNTDKLIF.

This clone rates as medium-sized (0.01 to 0.1%). The rearrangement links TRDV2 to TRDJ1, with TRDD3 identical over 7 bases. CDR1 and CDR2 from the germline V gene are GEAIGNYY and EKD. Losses at the gene ends were 1 base for V and 2 bases for J; bases not matched to a gene: 27. The CDR3 consists of 22 residues. In DNA, the CDR3 is TGTGCCTGTGACACGCTCGGGGGCGAAAACGATCTAGAGGGGGATGCTACCGATAAACTCATCTTT. This translates into CACDTLGGENDLEGDATDKLIF.